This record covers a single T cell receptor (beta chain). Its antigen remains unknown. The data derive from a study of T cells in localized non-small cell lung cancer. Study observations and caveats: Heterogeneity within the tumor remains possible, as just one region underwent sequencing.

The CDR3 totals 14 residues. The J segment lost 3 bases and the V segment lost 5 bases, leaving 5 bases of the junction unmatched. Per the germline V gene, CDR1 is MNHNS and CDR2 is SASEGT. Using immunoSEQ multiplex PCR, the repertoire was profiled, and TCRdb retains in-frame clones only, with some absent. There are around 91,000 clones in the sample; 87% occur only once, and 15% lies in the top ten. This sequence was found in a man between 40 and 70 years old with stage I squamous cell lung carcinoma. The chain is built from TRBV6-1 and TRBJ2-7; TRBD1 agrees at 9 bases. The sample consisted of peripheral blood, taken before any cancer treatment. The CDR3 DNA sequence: TGTGCCAGCAGTCCCGGGACAGGGATCTACGAGCAGTACTTC. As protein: CASSPGTGIYEQYF.